This T cell receptor beta chain was profiled in a study of T cell responses to AZD1222 COVID-19 vaccine. Per the germline V gene, CDR1 is KGHDR and CDR2 is SFDVKD. With 8 bases clipped from V and 9 bases from J, the junction kept 10 bases outside the gene matches. This CDR3 contains 14 residues. Using immunoSEQ multiplex PCR, the repertoire was profiled, and TCRdb retains in-frame clones only, with some absent. In the table there are about 160,000 clones, about 91% of which are singletons. The chain joins TRBV24-1 to TRBJ2-1, with 9 bases matching TRBD2. The sample here was peripheral blood, taken on day 0 of MenACWY control vaccination. The sequence was collected from an adult in good health. This CDR3 reads CATKGAGGRGEQFF. In DNA, the CDR3 is TGTGCCACCAAAGGAGCGGGAGGACGGGGTGAGCAGTTCTTC.